The present entry profiles one TCR beta chain with its context. The clone's antigen remains unknown. It has no much larger one-base neighbor in the sample; base qualities were not kept. The cohort consisted of fewer than 700 healthy bone marrow donors. Cohort members were all nominally healthy when sampled, although unrecorded immune exposures were likely present. The donor tested CMV seronegative, placing the donor among the 350 to 400 seronegative members of the cohort. A peripheral blood sample was collected from each donor, and TCR beta sequencing was performed on peripheral blood mononuclear cells. Genomic DNA extraction from the blood cell samples was performed with the Qiagen DNeasy Blood Extraction Kit. Trimming takes 5 bases from V and 2 bases from J, and the germline ends sit 15 bases apart. Including the terminal cysteine and phenylalanine, the CDR3 comprises 15 residues. The sequence is cut down to CDR3 DNA, 45 bases in frame from base 1. According to the germline V gene (reference sequence), CDR1 reads GTSNPN and CDR2 reads SVGIG.

The data are from a study of cytomegalovirus exposure and HLA in healthy donors (dated by TCRdb to the late 2010s). Looking at the study overall: In an earlier analysis of some 610 of the donors, 276 Gb of sequence data and 100 million or so unique TCR beta sequences from 150 million to 200 million T cells were reported. An early release covering about 600 HLA-typed donors comprised around 300 gigabases of sequencing data and around 85 million unique TCR sequences. Of the roughly 400 genotyped donors, more than 75% were placed in the genetic ancestry cluster associated with self-reported Caucasian donors. The study aimed to test whether signatures of past pathogen exposure could be identified by cataloging public T cell receptors. Using immunosequencing, the study profiled T cell repertoires from 666 subjects and related those repertoires to cytomegalovirus serostatus. A separate validation cohort of approximately 130 different subjects was used in addition to the approximately 640-subject first cohort. High-throughput TCR immunosequencing, statistical association of individual TCRs with disease status, and machine learning were combined to predict cytomegalovirus infection status. A later analysis re-examined previously published TCR beta repertoires from more than 550 donors and added high-resolution HLA genotyping to investigate patterns of TCR occurrence. Rather than drawing on any new phenotypic data, the later analysis identified candidate immune exposures from TCR beta sequences and the way those sequences occurred across donors. In an earlier analysis of 587 of the donors, high-throughput TCR beta sequencing was used to judge whether each TCR beta V gene segment behaved as functional or pseudogenic. Donor age, sex, ethnicity and CMV serostatus were compiled alongside the repertoire data. A later genetic analysis took genome-wide SNP genotypes for about 55% of the 666 donors and used that subset as a discovery cohort. All discovery cohort repertoires had been generated using a single sequencing platform. Both class I and class II loci were covered by HLA typing, at four-digit resolution. The number of typed donors differed by locus: about 629-630 for A, B, C, DRB1 and DQB1; some 500 for DQA1; 606 for DPA1; and some 450 for DPB1. Because of strong linkage in the cohort, roughly five DR-DQ haplotypes were treated as single units for association and clustering. Among 300 to 450 genotyped donors of the cohort, an average of around 240,000 unique TCR beta nucleotide sequences were sequenced per donor, around 18% of them non-productive. Overall results and qualifications from the work: For the cohort, immune exposure information was limited to CMV serostatus. A later analysis found that HLA-associated TCR beta chains were more clonally expanded and had lower generation probabilities than equally common non-associated chains. In a later analysis, 16,951 TCR beta sequences were associated with specific HLA alleles at a false discovery rate of 0.05. In a later genetic analysis, fewer N-insertions in productive TCRs were reported among donors in an Asian-associated ancestry cluster than the roughly 700-donor mean. A cluster of highly shared sequence variants was judged likely to represent a technical artifact of the sequencing pipeline. Because some donors lacked HLA typing at each locus, the association tests relied only on the typed subset. Correlated functional status among segregating V segments might be attributable to linkage disequilibrium, but an unknown experimental factor could not be ruled out. In an earlier analysis of a few hundred of the donors, most TCR beta V segments were observed in productive rearrangements about 87% or about 30% of the time, broadly matching IMGT annotations. Assigning TCR associations to individual alleles was difficult when HLA alleles, especially DR and DQ, strongly co-occurred. The earlier analysis of 587 of the donors excluded seventeen rarely observed V segments, including chromosome 9 orphons, because counts were too low. Most TCR sequences were observed very rarely across donors, whereas some public TCRs were present in many individuals. Only TCR beta chains were sequenced in this cohort, and the absence of alpha or paired-chain data limited detectable features. Cytomegalovirus status was reported to be diagnosed by the classifier with high specificity and sensitivity in both the original and validation cohorts. Sequencing depth was assumed to be roughly uniform across donors in the presence/absence analyses, though that assumption may not hold. In vitro tests confirmed that three of the cytomegalovirus-associated TCR beta chains recognize cytomegalovirus antigens. Some IMGT-functional V segments, including TRBV6-2 and TRBV6-3, could not be distinguished by the 87-base-pair reads and were therefore excluded. The authors suggested that the approach could potentially be generalized to other disease states and immunological phenotypes. Most CMV-associated TCR beta chains appeared to be HLA-restricted in a later analysis, and the HLA associations seemed to be driven largely by CMV exposure. According to a later analysis, parvovirus B19, influenza, CMV and Epstein-Barr virus appeared linked to several top co-occurrence clusters. A further reported finding was that TCR beta sequences accurately predicted the HLA-A and HLA-B alleles for most subjects in the first cohort. The study listed 164 TCR beta chains as associated with cytomegalovirus. A later analysis found that TCR association rates varied across HLA loci, with DRB1 alleles showing the most associated TCRs and HLA-C alleles the fewest. A later genetic analysis associated a missense DCLRE1C variant with V-gene and J-gene trimming of TCR beta chains, and an independent cohort replicated the association.

The library was obtained by the immunoSEQ multiplex PCR assay. For the multiplex PCR, a mixture combining 60 forward primers for TCR Vbeta segments and 13 reverse primers for TCR Jbeta segments was used. A multiplex PCR assay on genomic DNA amplified the CDR3 region of rearranged TCR beta genes. On the Illumina HiSeq System, the amplified TCR beta libraries were sequenced as 87-base-pair reads. On the study's bioinformatics: A later analysis counted 75 million to 100 million unique TCR beta chains across the 550 to 800 repertoires, and some 11 million of these chains were shared by at least two donors. Raw reads were error-corrected and collapsed into unique sequences with a nearest-neighbor algorithm that merged closely related sequences to remove PCR and sequencing errors. V, D and J gene segments were assigned by aligning CDR3 sequences to IMGT reference sequences. Each retained sequence needed at least a six-nucleotide match to both a V gene segment and a J gene segment. A rearrangement counted as productive if the CDR3 had no stop codons and remained in frame with V and J, and every other rearrangement counted as non-productive. Following IMGT convention, CDR3 was defined as the stretch from the second conserved V-encoded cysteine to the conserved J-encoded phenylalanine. Sequences without an unambiguous match to a single V gene segment were excluded from the earlier analysis of about 640 of the donors. An earlier analysis of 587 of the donors called V segments functional above 56.7% productive rearrangements and segregating when the between-donor standard deviation exceeded 5%. A statistical classification framework was developed to diagnose cytomegalovirus status using the catalog of TCR beta chain sequences. A later analysis assigned V and J genes by comparing TCR nucleotide sequences with IMGT/GENE-DB human TR gene sequences. In a later analysis, CDR3 sequences and most-parsimonious VDJ recombination scenarios were assigned using the TCRdist pipeline. A later analysis defined each TCR beta chain by its CDR3 amino acid sequence plus V-gene family, and excluded reads lacking a unique V-gene family. To address suspected cross-contamination and a sequencing artifact, a later analysis removed around 590 highly shared, low-generation-probability nucleotide sequences. In a later analysis, a clonal expansion index was calculated for each public chain from normalized within-repertoire ranks of inferred template counts. In a later analysis, generation probabilities were computed using a VDJ recombination model fitted to out-of-frame rearrangements, and the results were checked against IGoR. In a later analysis, hypergeometric tests were used to score TCR-TCR, TCR-HLA and TCR-CMV co-occurrence, with a repertoire-size bias correction applied to TCR pairs. To estimate false discovery rates, a later analysis permuted the HLA or CMV assignments 20 times. A later analysis grouped co-occurring TCRs with DBSCAN, adding TCRdist sequence similarity when clustering within HLA-allele-positive subsets. For co-occurrence clustering, repertoires with fewer than 30,000 or more than 120,000 public chains were excluded, along with four to six repertoires with anomalous nucleotide sharing. TCRdb re-hosts the immuneACCESS table, in-frame sequences only. Its copies lack some clones; in the studies checked, an unresolved V gene accounts for under half of them, and the cause for the rest is not known. V, J and clone size are taken as reported in that table, and D and trimming were inferred from the DNA itself. The sample data list 100,000 to 150,000 clones, and roughly 88% of these were observed just once. Roughly 1.7% of the sample comes from the top ten.

Rearrangement joined TRBV30 to TRBJ2-2; TRBD1 is possibly the D segment (5 matching bases). The sequenced sample was PBMCs. The sequence was obtained from a boy aged 5 to 17 in good health and CMV-seronegative. The base sequence is TGTGCCTGGGTCGGACAAGGACGTAACACCGGGGAGCTGTTTTTT. This yields the protein CAWVGQGRNTGELFF.